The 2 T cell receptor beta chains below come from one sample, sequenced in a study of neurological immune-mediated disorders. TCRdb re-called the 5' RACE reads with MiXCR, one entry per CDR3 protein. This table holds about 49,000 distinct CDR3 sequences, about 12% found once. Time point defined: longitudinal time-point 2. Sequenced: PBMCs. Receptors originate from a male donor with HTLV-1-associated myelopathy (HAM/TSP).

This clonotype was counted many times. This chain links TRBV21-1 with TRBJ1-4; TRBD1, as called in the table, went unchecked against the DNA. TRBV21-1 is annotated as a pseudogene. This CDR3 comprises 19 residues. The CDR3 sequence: CASSKDDDANGGQCEKLFF. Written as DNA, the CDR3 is TGTGCCAGCAGCAAAGATGATGACGCAAATGGGGGACAATGTGAAAAACTGTTTTTT.

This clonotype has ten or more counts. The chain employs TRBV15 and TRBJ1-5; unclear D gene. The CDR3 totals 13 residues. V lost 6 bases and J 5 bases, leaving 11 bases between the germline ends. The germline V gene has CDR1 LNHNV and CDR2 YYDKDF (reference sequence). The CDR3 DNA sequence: TGTGCCACCAGAGGGAATACGGATCAGCCCCAGCATTTT. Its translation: CATRGNTDQPQHF.